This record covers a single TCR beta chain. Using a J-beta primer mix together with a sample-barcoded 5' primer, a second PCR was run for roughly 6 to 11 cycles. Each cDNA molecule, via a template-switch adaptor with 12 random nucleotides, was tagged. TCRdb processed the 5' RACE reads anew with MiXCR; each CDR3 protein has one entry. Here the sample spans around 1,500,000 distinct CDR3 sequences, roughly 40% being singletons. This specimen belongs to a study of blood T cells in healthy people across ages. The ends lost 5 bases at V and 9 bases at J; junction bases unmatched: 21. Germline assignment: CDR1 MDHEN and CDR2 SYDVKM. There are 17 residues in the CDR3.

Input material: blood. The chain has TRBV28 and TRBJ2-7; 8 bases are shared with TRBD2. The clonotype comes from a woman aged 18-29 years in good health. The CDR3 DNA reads TGTGCCAGCAGTCCACCCATTTACACTAGCGGCCCTTCTGGGCAGTACTTC. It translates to CASSPPIYTSGPSGQYF. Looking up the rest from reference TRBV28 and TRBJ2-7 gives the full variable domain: DVKVTQSSRYLVKRTGEKVFLECVQDMDHENMFWYRQDPGLGLRLIYFSYDVKMKEKGDIPEGYSVSREKKERFSLILESASTNQTSMYLCASSPPIYTSGPSGQYFGPGTRLTVT.